The entry below describes one T cell receptor beta chain. The data belong to a study of blood T cell repertoires in COVID-19. Profiling relied on immunoSEQ multiplex PCR, and the TCRdb table lists in-frame clones only, not all of them. The repertoire holds approximately 220,000 clones, with around 85% as singletons. Recovered status in Cohort 3 required two negative PCRs, clearance, or symptom resolution. Germline CDR1 and CDR2: ENHRY and SYGVKD. After removal of 8 bases from V and 3 bases from J, the junction contained 5 bases not matched to a gene. The CDR3 extends over 13 amino acids. This receptor was identified in a man in his forties or fifties who had recovered from COVID-19. The material sequenced was PBMCs or T cells enriched from blood (not recorded which). V is TRBV10-3 and J is TRBJ2-5; 8 nucleotides match TRBD1. CDR3 in amino acids: CAIGTTGEETQYF. CDR3 nucleotides: TGTGCCATCGGGACGACAGGGGAAGAGACCCAGTACTTC.